This TCR beta chain stems from a study of cytomegalovirus exposure and HLA in healthy donors. This CDR3 is built from 15 residues. Germline assignment: CDR1 MNHEY and CDR2 SMNVEV (reference sequence). Trimming took off 4 bases at V and 4 bases at J, with 16 bases between the two ends. This clone appeared a few times. The antigen is undetermined. PCR was performed using 60 Vbeta and 13 Jbeta primers. Assay used: immunoSEQ multiplex PCR; TCRdb lists only in-frame clones, some missing. The sample lists fewer than 50,000 clones, roughly 60% seen once, with 12% in the top ten. Overall study findings and caveats: Later analysis showed TCR association rates varying by HLA locus, highest for DRB1 and lowest for HLA-C.

This TCR was recovered from a man between 60 and 75 years old in good health and CMV-seropositive. Sequencing was carried out using PBMCs. V gene TRBV27 combines with J gene TRBJ1-1; D perhaps matches TRBD1 (6 bases). CDR3 nucleotides: TGTGCCAGCAGTTGGGGGCCCGGGGCCGGCACTGAAGCTTTCTTT. Translating it yields CASSWGPGAGTEAFF.